These 10 T cell receptor beta chains came from one sample sequenced in a study of identical twins (dated by TCRdb to about 2016). Libraries were constructed by 5' RACE. Sequencing used an Illumina HiSeq 2000. Using fastp trimming at Q25 and MiXCR clonotype assembly, TCRdb reanalyzed the public sequencing data and kept in-frame beta chains. All rows with the same CDR3 protein become a single entry with the most common DNA and genes. Counted in this sample were 500,000 or so distinct CDR3 sequences; about 20% of them appeared once. Approximately 0.95% of the sample goes to the ten largest clones. These same records also appear under a second study, on T cells expressing NK-cell markers.

The sequenced material came from CD4+ T cells sorted from blood. All receptors come from a woman in her late teens or twenties in good health.

The genes are TRBV10-3 and TRBJ2-5; D is possibly TRBD2 (6 bases). Germline CDR1 is ENHRY and CDR2 is SYGVKD. The CDR3 has 16 amino acids. Trimming took 2 bases from V and 4 from J, leaving 17 bases between them. The DNA for the CDR3 is TGTGCCATCAGTGAGCCTAACTTCGGGGGAGCAGAGACCCAGTACTTC. Translated: CAISEPNFGGAETQYF.

The chain links TRBV11-3 to TRBJ2-7; TRBD2 matches 7 bases. CDR1 is SGHNT, CDR2 YENEEA, per germline. Trimming removed 1 base from V and 6 bases from J; junction bases left unmatched: 12. The CDR3 is 16 amino acids. The CDR3 region has the DNA TGTGCCAGCAGCTTAGCGGGATCCGGGGGGTCTACCGAGCAGTACTTC. Translated: CASSLAGSGGSTEQYF.

This clonotype was observed a few times. The rearrangement uses TRBV3-1 and TRBJ2-1; D is unclear. CDR3 length: 15 residues. V dropped 4 bases and J dropped 3 bases, with 13 bases sitting between them. Germline V gene lookup returns CDR1 LGHDT and CDR2 YNNKEL (reference sequence). The CDR3, as DNA: TGTGCCAGCAGCCCTGTCACCCAGCTCTACAATGAGCAGTTCTTC. It translates to CASSPVTQLYNEQFF.

This clonotype was recorded a few times. The chain combines TRBV10-2 with TRBJ2-1; 14 bases agree with TRBD2. The germline V gene has CDR1 WSHSY and CDR2 SAAADI. There are 19 residues in the CDR3. The V gene end was trimmed by 2 bases and the J gene end by 2 bases; junction bases not matched to a gene: 8. In DNA, the CDR3 is TGCGCCAGCAGTGAGCGTTCCTGGACTAGCGGGAGGCCCTACAATGAGCAGTTCTTC. This gives the protein CASSERSWTSGRPYNEQFF.

This clonotype occurred a few times. The V and J genes are TRBV29-1 and TRBJ2-5; TRBD1 matches at 11 bases. The CDR3 totals 13 residues. V was clipped by 5 bases and J by 5 bases; unmatched bases: 4. Per germline, CDR1 SQVTM and CDR2 ANQGSEA. The CDR3 coding sequence is TGCAGCGTTCCCGGGACAGGGGGTGAGACCCAGTACTTC. As protein: CSVPGTGGETQYF.

This clonotype was recorded a few times. The chain joins TRBV20-1 to TRBJ2-7, with TRBD2 identical over 13 bases. Germline trimming cut 5 bases from V and 3 bases from J; bases unmatched to any gene: 4. Germline V gene lookup returns CDR1 DFQATT and CDR2 SNEGSKA (reference sequence). This CDR3 spans 14 amino acids. The CDR3 sequence: CSASTSGRLYEQYF. The CDR3 region has the DNA TGCAGTGCTTCGACTAGCGGGAGGCTCTACGAGCAGTACTTC.

This clonotype was seen only once. The J gene is TRBJ1-5, the V gene TRBV18; D remains unclear. There are 13 residues in the CDR3. CDR1 and CDR2 (germline): KGHSH, LQKENI. V was trimmed by 6 bases and J by 5 bases, leaving 11 bases between them. The CDR3, as DNA: TGTGCCAGCTCCCGGTCGGCAGATCAGCCCCAGCATTTT. It yields the protein CASSRSADQPQHF.

This clonotype has a handful of counts. The CDR3 here is CASSQDFRVNTEAFF. The CDR3 nucleotides are TGCGCCAGCAGCCAAGATTTTAGGGTGAACACTGAAGCTTTCTTT. This rearrangement joins TRBV4-3 to TRBJ1-1; D ambiguous. The CDR3 length is 15 residues. The V gene's germline CDR1 is LGHNA and CDR2 YSLEER. V was pared by 0 bases and J by 0 bases, with 8 bases between.

The J gene is TRBJ1-2, the V gene TRBV12-3 or TRBV12-4; 7 bases are a match to TRBD1. Trimming at V came to 10 bases and at J to 6 bases, leaving 5 bases not matched to a gene. CDR3 length: 11 amino acids. The CDR3 nucleotides read TGTGCCACCCCCGGGACAGATGGCTACACCTTC. Its protein is CATPGTDGYTF.

This clonotype has a handful of counts. This chain links TRBV9 with TRBJ2-5; D remains unclear. V was pared by 4 bases and J by 5 bases, with 9 bases between. This CDR3 has 12 residues. Per germline, CDR1 SGDLS and CDR2 YYNGEE. CDR3 in amino acids: CASSLDLETQYF. In nucleotides, the CDR3 is TGTGCCAGCAGCCTTGATCTGGAGACCCAGTACTTC.